This T cell receptor beta chain derives from a study of T cell responses to AZD1222 COVID-19 vaccine (dated by TCRdb to the early 2020s). Describing the broader study: Because spike-specific TCR depth and breadth did not differ between the two schedules, AZD1222 recipients who got a second dose at roughly 4 weeks were pooled with those who got a second dose at roughly 12 weeks. TCR sequencing was performed for 230 to 250 trial participants, of whom about 200 were given two doses of AZD1222 and approximately 25 were given two doses of MenACWY control vaccine. Trial participants were enrolled by age into 18-55, 56-69 and 70-plus year subgroups, with around 140, 26 and 57 TCR-sequenced participants respectively. The full study reports these points: The 56-69-year group was small, and its depth increase did not reach significance, likely because of low power. Epitopes outside the regions mutated in the B.1.351 and B.1.1.7 variants were reportedly recognized by nearly half of the unique spike-specific TCRs. Participants were mostly white British, with more females than males. The authors suggested clonal diversity may have been underestimated. The vaccine-associated CD4 TCRs covered the entire spike protein, and the dominant responses fell in regions 160-218 and 743-854. Only a handful of AZD1222 recipients were SARS-CoV-2 seropositive at baseline, limiting conclusions about previously exposed vaccinees. Spike-specific TCR breadth and depth rose significantly after two AZD1222 doses compared with day 0 and with MenACWY recipients. Because no day 14 peak-response samples were available, repertoires were characterized only after the peak T cell response.

The V end loses 4 bases and the J end loses 7 bases, and a stretch of 20 bases separates them. The CDR1 and CDR2 encoded by the germline V gene are MNHNS and SASEGT. From the cysteine up to the phenylalanine, the CDR3 has a length of 16 residues. The CDR3 DNA has 48 bases and is translated from base 1. The sample's time point label, decoded: baseline before first vaccination. Samples from vaccinated people were obtained from the UK trials COV001 and COV002, which included a single-blind randomized controlled phase 2/3 trial of AZD1222 (ChAdOx1 nCoV-19) in healthy adults. Trial participant PBMC samples were collected at day 0 and day 28 after the second dose for TCRbeta chain sequencing. In the case of this clone: Which antigen it targets is not known. No clone much larger than this one lies a single base away; base qualities are absent.

The CDR3 regions of human TCRbeta chains were subjected to immunosequencing. On the authors' methods: Repertoire TCRs were matched against a reference library of SARS-CoV-2-specific TCRs generated with the MIRA antigen-specificity platform. Breadth was defined as the fraction of unique TCRs that were SARS-CoV-2-associated, and depth was defined as the fraction of total T cells that were SARS-CoV-2-associated. Using the MIRA data, every spike-specific TCR was mapped to the spike region that the TCR reacted to and assigned to either a CD4 or a CD8 class. Log10-transformed breadth and depth values were compared by one-way ANOVA with Sidak's multiple comparisons tests. TCRdb retrieved this table from immuneACCESS and kept in-frame rearrangements only. Not all clones are present; in checked studies, unresolved V genes account for under half, and no reason is known for the remainder. V and J calls and clone size are copied from that table; D and trimming were computed from the DNA. This sample is represented by roughly 120,000 clones; approximately 85% of them were singletons. About 1.5% of the sample goes to the ten largest clones.

The rearrangement combines TRBV6-1 with TRBJ2-4, with the D gene not clear enough to name. Sequencing was performed on peripheral blood, taken on day 0 of AZD1222 vaccination. This clonotype was obtained from an adult in good health. The DNA sequence reads TGTGCCAGCAGTGGGACCGGGCCAATCACTCGGAACATTCAGTACTTC. Translated, this is CASSGTGPITRNIQYF.